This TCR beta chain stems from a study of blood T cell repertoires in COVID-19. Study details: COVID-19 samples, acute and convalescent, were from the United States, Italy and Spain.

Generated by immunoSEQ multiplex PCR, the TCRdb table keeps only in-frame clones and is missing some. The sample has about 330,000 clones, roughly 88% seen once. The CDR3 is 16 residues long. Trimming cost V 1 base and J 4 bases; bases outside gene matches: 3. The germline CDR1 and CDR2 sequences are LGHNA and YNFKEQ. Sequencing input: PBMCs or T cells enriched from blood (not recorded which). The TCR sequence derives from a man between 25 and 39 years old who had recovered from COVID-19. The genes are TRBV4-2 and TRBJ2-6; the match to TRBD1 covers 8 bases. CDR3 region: CASSQGTGPGANVLTF. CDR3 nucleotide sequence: TGTGCCAGCAGCCAAGGGACAGGGCCGGGGGCCAACGTCCTGACTTTC.